Detailed here is one T cell receptor (beta chain). Antigen: not known. This entry belongs to a study of shared clonotypes between healthy human individuals. Using immunoSEQ multiplex PCR, the repertoire was profiled, and TCRdb retains in-frame clones only, with some absent. This table has more than 2,000,000 clones, 85% to 95% appearing once. Notes on the study in general: Sequencing of the sorted subsets was shown by rarefaction to be incomplete despite large depth.

CDR3 length: 15 amino acids. V was clipped by 5 bases and J by 4 bases, with 15 bases between them. Germline CDR1 is SGHAT and CDR2 is FQNNGV. The source material was naive CD4+ T cells from PBMCs. Regarding subset: CD45RA+ positively selected. The chain recombines TRBV11-2 with TRBJ1-5, with D tentatively TRBD1 (5 bases). The origin of this receptor is a man aged 18 to 30 in good health. Some clones in this sample may be carry-over from other donors' samples. CDR3 nucleotide sequence: TGTGCCAGCAGCCCCTCGACGGGACCGAATCAGCCCCAGCATTTT. Translating gives CASSPSTGPNQPQHF.